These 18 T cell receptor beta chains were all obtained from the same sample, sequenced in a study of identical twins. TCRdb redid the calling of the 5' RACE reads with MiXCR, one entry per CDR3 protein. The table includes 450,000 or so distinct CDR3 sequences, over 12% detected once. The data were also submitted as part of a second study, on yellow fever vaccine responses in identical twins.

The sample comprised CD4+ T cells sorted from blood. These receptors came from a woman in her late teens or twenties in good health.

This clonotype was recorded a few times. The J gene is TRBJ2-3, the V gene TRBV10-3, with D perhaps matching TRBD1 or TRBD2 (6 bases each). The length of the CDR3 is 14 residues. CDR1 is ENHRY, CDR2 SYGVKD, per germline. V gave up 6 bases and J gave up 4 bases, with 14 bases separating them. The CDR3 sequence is CAIRQGRDADTQYF. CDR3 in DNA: TGTGCCATCAGGCAGGGGCGGGATGCAGATACGCAGTATTTT.

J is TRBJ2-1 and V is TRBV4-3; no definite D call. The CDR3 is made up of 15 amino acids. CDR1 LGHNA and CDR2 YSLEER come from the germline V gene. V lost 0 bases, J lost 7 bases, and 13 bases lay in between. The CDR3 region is CASSQEGKGANEQFF. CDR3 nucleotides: TGCGCCAGCAGCCAAGAAGGCAAAGGAGCTAATGAGCAGTTCTTC.

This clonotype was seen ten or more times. The CDR3 DNA follows: TGTGCCAGCAGTGGTGGACAGGGGAATCAGCCCCAGCATTTT. This codes for CASSGGQGNQPQHF. The rearrangement joins TRBV6-1 to TRBJ1-5, with 9 positions matching TRBD1. Germline CDR1 and CDR2: MNHNS and SASEGT. V shed 4 bases, J shed 4 bases, and the junction held 2 bases outside the gene matches. The CDR3 contains 14 residues.

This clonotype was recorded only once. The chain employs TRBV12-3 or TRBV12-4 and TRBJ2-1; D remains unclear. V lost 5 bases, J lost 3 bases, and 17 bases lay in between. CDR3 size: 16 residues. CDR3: CASSRGPLQNYNEQFF. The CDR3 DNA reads TGTGCCAGCAGTCGAGGTCCCCTACAGAACTACAATGAGCAGTTCTTC.

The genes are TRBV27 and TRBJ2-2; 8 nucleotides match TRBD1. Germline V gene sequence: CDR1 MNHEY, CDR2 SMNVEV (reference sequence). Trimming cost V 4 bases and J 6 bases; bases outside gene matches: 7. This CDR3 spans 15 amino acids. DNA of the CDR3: TGTGCCAGCAGTTGGATACAGGGGGTTTCCGGGGAGCTGTTTTTT. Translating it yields CASSWIQGVSGELFF.

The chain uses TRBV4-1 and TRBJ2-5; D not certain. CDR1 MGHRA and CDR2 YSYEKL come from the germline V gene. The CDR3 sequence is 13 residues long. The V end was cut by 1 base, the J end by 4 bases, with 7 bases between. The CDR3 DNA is TGCGCCAGCAGCCAAGTAGTCCCAGAGACCCAGTACTTC. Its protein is CASSQVVPETQYF.

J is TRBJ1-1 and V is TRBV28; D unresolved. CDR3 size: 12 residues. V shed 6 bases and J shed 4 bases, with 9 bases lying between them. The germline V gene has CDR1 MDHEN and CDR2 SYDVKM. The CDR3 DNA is TGTGCCAGCAGCCGTAGCGGCACTGAAGCTTTCTTT. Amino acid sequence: CASSRSGTEAFF.

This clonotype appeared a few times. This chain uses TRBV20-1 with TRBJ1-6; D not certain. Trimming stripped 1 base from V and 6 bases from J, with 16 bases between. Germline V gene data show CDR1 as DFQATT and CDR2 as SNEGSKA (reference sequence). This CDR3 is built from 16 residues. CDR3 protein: CSARAPTGDTNSPLHF. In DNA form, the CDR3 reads TGCAGTGCTAGAGCCCCCACCGGCGACACTAATTCACCCCTCCACTTT.

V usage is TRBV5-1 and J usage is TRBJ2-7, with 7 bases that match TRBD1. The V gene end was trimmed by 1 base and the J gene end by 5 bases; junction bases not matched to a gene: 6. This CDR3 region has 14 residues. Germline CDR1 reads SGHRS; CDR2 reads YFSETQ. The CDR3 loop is CASSLSDTGDEQYF. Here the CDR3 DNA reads TGCGCCAGCAGCTTGTCGGACACAGGGGACGAGCAGTACTTC.

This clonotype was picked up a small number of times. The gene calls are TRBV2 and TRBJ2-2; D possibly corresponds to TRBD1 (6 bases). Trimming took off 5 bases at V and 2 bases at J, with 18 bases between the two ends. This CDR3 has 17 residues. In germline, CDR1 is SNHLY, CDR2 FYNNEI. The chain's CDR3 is CASSYSRDIINTGELFF. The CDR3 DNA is TGTGCCAGCAGTTATTCCCGGGACATTATAAACACCGGGGAGCTGTTTTTT.

The CDR3 coding sequence is TGTGCCAGCAGTACCAGTTTGTACGAGCAGTACTTC. Protein sequence: CASSTSLYEQYF. This chain connects TRBV6-5 to TRBJ2-7; D is unclear. Germline V gene data show CDR1 as MNHEY and CDR2 as SVGAGI. Deletions cut 5 bases from V and 4 bases from J, with 9 bases between. The CDR3 is 12 amino acids.

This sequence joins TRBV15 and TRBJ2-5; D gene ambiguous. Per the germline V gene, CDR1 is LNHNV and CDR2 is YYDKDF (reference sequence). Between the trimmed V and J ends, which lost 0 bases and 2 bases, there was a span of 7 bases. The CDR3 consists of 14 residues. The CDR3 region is CATSRDKVQETQYF. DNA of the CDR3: TGTGCCACCAGCAGAGATAAGGTTCAAGAGACCCAGTACTTC.

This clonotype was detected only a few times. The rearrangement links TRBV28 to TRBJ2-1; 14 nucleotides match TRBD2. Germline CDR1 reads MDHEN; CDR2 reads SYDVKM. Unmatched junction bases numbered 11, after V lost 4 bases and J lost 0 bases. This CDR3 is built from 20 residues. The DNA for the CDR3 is TGTGCCAGCAGTTCCAAAACGGGACTAGCGGGGGTGAACTCCTACAATGAGCAGTTCTTC. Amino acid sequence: CASSSKTGLAGVNSYNEQFF.

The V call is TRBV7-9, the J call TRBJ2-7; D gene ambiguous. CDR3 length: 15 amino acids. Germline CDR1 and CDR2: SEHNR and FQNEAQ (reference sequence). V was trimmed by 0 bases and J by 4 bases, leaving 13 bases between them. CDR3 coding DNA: TGTGCCAGCAGCTTAGCGGCTTCCCCTCCTTACGAGCAGTACTTC. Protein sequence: CASSLAASPPYEQYF.

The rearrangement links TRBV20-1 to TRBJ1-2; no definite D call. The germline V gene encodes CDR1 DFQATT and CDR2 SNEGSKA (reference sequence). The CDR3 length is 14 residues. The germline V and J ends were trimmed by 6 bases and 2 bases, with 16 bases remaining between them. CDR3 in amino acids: CSAARLGLNYGYTF. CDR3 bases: TGCAGTGCCGCAAGGCTCGGACTAAACTATGGCTACACCTTC.

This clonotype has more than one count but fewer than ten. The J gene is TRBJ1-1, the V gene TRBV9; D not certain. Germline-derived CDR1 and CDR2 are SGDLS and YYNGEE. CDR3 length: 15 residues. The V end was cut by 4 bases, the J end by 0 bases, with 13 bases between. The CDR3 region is CASSPQETMNTEAFF. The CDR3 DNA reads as TGTGCCAGCAGCCCCCAAGAGACAATGAACACTGAAGCTTTCTTT.

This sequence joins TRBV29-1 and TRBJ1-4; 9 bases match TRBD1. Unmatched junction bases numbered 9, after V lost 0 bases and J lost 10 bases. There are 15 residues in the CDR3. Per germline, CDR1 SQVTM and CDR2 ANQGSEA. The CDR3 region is CSVEDTGTGIGKLFF. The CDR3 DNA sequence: TGCAGCGTTGAAGATACGGGGACAGGGATCGGAAAACTGTTTTTT.

The CDR3 is CSVVRTGTSETQYF. As DNA, the CDR3 is TGCAGCGTTGTTCGGACAGGGACGTCGGAGACCCAGTACTTC. The gene calls are TRBV29-1 and TRBJ2-5; 8 nucleotides line up with TRBD1. The V segment lost 4 bases and the J segment 5 bases; nucleotides outside the gene matches: 9. There are 14 residues in the CDR3. Germline V lookup: CDR1 SQVTM, CDR2 ANQGSEA.